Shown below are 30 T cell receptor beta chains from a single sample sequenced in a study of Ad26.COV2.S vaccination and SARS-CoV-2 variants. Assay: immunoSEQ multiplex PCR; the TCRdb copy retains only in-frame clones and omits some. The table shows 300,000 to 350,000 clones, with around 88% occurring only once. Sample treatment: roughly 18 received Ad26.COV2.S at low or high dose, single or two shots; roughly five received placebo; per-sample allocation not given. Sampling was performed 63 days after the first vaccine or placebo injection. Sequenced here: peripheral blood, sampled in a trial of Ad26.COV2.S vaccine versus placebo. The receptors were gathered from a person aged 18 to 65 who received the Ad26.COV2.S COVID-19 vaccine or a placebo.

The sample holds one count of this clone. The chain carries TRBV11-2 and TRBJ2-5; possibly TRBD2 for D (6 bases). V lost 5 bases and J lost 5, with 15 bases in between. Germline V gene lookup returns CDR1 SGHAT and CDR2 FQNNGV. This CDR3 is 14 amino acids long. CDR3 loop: CASSPPDGGETQYF. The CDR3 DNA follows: TGTGCCAGCAGCCCACCGGACGGAGGGGAGACCCAGTACTTC.

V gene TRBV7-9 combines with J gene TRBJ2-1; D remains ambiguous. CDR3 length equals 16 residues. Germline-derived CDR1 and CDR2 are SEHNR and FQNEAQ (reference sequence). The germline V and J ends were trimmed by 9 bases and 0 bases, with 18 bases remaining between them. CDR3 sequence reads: CASSTSKELSYNEQFF. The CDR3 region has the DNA TGTGCCAGTTCCACTTCCAAGGAGCTCTCCTACAATGAGCAGTTCTTC. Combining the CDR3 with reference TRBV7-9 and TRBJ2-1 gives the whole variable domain DTGVSQNPRHKITKRGQNVTFRCDPISEHNRLYWYRQTLGQGPEFLTYFQNEAQLEKSRLLSDRFSAERPKGSFSTLEIQRTEQGDSAMYLCASSTSKELSYNEQFFGPGTRLTVL.

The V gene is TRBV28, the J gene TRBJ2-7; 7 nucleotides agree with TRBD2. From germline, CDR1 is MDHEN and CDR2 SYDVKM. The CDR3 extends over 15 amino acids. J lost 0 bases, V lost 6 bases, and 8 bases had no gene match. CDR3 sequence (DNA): TGTGCCAGCAGGGTTCAGGGAGGGCTCTCCTACGAGCAGTACTTC. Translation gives CASRVQGGLSYEQYF.

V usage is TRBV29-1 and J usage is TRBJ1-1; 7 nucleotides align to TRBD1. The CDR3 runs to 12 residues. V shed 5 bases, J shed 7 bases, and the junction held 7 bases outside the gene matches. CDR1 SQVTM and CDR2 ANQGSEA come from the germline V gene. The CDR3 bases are TGCAGCGTTCCCCGGACAGGAGGTGAAGCTTTCTTT. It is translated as CSVPRTGGEAFF.

The CDR3 sequence: CASSLASNLPYEQYF. DNA of the CDR3: TGTGCCAGCAGCTTAGCGTCAAATCTGCCCTACGAGCAGTACTTC. This chain uses TRBV7-8 with TRBJ2-7; D remains ambiguous. Trimming shortened V by 0 bases and J by 2 bases, and 11 bases separated the two germline ends. Germline V gene lookup returns CDR1 SGHVS and CDR2 FQNEAQ. The CDR3 totals 15 residues.

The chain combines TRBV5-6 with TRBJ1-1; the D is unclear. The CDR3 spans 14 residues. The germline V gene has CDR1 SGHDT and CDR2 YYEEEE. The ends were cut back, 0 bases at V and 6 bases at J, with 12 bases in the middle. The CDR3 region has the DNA TGTGCCAGCAGCTTGGGTGTATGGGGATCTGAAGCTTTCTTT. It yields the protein CASSLGVWGSEAFF.

The CDR3 loop reads CASSEFLRVGYTF. The CDR3 DNA follows: TGTGCCAGCAGTGAATTTTTAAGAGTTGGCTACACCTTC. V and J are TRBV2 and TRBJ1-2; D uncertain. Trimming pared 2 bases from V and 7 bases from J, leaving 11 bases between. Germline loops: CDR1 SNHLY, CDR2 FYNNEI. The CDR3 loop spans 13 amino acids.

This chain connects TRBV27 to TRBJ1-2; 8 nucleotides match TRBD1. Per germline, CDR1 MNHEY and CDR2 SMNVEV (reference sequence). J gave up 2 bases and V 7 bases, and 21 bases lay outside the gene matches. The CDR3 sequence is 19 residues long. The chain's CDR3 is CASTSSPGQDQAVNYGYTF. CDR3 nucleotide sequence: TGTGCCAGCACCTCCTCCCCGGGACAGGACCAAGCGGTGAACTATGGCTACACCTTC.

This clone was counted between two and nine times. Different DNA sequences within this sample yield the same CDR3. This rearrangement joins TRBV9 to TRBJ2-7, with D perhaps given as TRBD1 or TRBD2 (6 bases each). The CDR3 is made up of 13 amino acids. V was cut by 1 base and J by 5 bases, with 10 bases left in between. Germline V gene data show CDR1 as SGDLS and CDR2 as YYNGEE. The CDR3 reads CASSVRGVDEQYF. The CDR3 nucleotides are TGTGCCAGCAGCGTAAGGGGGGTTGACGAGCAGTACTTC. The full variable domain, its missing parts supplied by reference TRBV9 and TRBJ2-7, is DSGVTQTPKHLITATGQRVTLRCSPRSGDLSVYWYQQSLDQGLQFLIQYYNGEERAKGNILERFSAQQFPDLHSELNLSSLELGDSALYFCASSVRGVDEQYFGPGTRLTVT.

The CDR3 DNA reads as TGTGCCACCAGTGATTCTACGGGTTTTAGCACAGATACGCAGTATTTT. As protein: CATSDSTGFSTDTQYF. V is TRBV24-1 and J is TRBJ2-3; D call uncertain. Germline CDR1 and CDR2: KGHDR and SFDVKD. This CDR3 comprises 16 residues. Trimming removed 2 bases at V and 0 bases at J, with 11 bases between.

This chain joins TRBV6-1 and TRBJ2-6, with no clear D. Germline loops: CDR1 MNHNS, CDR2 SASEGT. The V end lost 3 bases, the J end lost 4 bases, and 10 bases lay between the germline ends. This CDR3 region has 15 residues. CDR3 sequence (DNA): TGTGCCAGCAGTGAGGAAAAGTCCGGGGCCAACGTCCTGACTTTC. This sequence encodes CASSEEKSGANVLTF.

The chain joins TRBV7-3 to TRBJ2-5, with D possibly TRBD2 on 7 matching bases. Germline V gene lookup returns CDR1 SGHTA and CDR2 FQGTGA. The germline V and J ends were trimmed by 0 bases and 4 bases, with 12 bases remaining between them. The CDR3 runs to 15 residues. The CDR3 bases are TGTGCCAGCAGCTTAACGTTGGGGGGGCTAGAGACCCAGTACTTC. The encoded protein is CASSLTLGGLETQYF.

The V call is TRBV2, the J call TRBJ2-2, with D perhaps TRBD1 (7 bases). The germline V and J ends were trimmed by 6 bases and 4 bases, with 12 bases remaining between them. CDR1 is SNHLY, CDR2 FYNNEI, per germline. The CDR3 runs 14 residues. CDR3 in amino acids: CASRRGQSTGELFF. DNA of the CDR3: TGTGCCAGCAGGCGGGGACAGAGCACCGGGGAGCTGTTTTTT.

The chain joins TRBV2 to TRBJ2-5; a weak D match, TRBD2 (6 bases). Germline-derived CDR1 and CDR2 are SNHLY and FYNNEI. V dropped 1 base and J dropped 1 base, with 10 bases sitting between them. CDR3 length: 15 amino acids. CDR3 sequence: CASSEEGLLQETQYF. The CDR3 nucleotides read TGTGCCAGCAGTGAAGAGGGACTGCTCCAAGAGACCCAGTACTTC.

The CDR3 nucleotides read TGTGCCAGCAGCTTATTGTACGGCGAGCAGTACTTC. It yields the protein CASSLLYGEQYF. This sequence joins TRBV7-2 and TRBJ2-7; D is uncertain. Germline assignment: CDR1 SGHTA and CDR2 FQGNSA. This CDR3 region has 12 residues. Trimming stripped 2 bases from V and 6 bases from J, with 8 bases between.

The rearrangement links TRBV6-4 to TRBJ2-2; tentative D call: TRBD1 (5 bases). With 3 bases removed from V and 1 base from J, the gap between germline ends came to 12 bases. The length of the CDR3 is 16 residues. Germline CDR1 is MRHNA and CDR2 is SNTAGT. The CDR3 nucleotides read TGTGCCAGCAGTGAAGGGCAGGGCGAGAACACCGGGGAGCTGTTTTTT. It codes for CASSEGQGENTGELFF.

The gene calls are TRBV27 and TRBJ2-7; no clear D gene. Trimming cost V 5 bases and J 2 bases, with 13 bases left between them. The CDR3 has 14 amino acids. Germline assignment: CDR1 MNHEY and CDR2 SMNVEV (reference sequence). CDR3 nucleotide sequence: TGTGCCAGCAGTGCCTGGCCGACACCCTACGAGCAGTACTTC. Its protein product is CASSAWPTPYEQYF.

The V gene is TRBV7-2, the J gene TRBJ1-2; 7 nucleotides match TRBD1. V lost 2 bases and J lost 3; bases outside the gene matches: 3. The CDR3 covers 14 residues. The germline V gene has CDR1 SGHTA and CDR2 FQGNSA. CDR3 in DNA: TGTGCCAGCAGCTTACAGGGGGACGACTATGGCTACACCTTC. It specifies CASSLQGDDYGYTF.

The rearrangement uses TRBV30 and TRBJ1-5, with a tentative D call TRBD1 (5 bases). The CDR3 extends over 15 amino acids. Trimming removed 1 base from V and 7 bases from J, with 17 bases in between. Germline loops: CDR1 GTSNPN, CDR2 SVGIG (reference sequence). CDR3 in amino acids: CAWSEGQGLEQPQHF. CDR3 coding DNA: TGTGCCTGGAGTGAGGGGCAGGGCTTGGAGCAGCCCCAGCATTTT.

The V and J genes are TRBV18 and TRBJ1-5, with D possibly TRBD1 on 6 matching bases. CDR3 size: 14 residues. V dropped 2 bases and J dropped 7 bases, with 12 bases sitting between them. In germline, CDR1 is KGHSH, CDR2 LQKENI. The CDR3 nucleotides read TGTGCCAGCTCACCATCACAGGGTGGCCAGCCCCAGCATTTT. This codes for CASSPSQGGQPQHF.

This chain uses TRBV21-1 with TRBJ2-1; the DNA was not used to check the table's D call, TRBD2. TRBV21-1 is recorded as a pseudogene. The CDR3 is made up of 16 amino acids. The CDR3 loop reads CASSTRSLAGTNEQFF. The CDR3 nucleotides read TGTGCCAGCAGCACTAGATCCCTAGCGGGGACCAATGAGCAGTTCTTC.

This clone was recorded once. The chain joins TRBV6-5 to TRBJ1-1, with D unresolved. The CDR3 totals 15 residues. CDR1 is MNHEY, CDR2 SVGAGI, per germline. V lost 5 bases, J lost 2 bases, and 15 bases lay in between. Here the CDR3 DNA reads TGTGCCAGCAGTACCAAACCGCGGGGTAACACTGAAGCTTTCTTT. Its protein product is CASSTKPRGNTEAFF.

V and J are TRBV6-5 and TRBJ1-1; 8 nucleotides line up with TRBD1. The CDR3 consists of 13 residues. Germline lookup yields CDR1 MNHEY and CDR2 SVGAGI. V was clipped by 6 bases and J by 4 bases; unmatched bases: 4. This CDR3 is CASSVTGGTEAFF. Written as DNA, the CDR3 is TGTGCCAGCAGCGTAACAGGGGGCACTGAAGCTTTCTTT.

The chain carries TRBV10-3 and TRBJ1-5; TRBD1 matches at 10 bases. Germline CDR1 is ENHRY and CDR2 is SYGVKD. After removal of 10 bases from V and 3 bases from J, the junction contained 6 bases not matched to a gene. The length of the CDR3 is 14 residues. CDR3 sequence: CATGGTGVNQPQHF. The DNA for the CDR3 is TGTGCCACGGGCGGGACAGGGGTCAATCAGCCCCAGCATTTT.

CDR3 sequence (DNA): TGTGCCAGCTCACCTCCGGGACTAGCGGGAAACACCGGGGAGCTGTTTTTT. The encoded protein is CASSPPGLAGNTGELFF. The chain links TRBV18 to TRBJ2-2, with TRBD2 matching 13 bases. The CDR3 runs 17 residues. Trimming took 3 bases from V and 2 from J; bases not matched to a gene: 3. Germline V CDR1 and CDR2: KGHSH, LQKENI.

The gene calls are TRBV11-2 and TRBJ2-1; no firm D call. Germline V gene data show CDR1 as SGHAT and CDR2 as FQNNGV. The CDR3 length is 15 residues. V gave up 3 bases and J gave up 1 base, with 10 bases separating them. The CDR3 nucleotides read TGTGCCAGCAGCTTGGAGTTTGGGTCCTACAATGAGCAGTTCTTC. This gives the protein CASSLEFGSYNEQFF.

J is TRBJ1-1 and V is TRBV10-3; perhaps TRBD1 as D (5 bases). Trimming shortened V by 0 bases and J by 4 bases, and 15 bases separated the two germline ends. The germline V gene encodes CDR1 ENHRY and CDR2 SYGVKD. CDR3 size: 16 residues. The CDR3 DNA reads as TGTGCCATCAGTGAGTCTCTCGGGGTCGGGGGCACTGAAGCTTTCTTT. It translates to CAISESLGVGGTEAFF.

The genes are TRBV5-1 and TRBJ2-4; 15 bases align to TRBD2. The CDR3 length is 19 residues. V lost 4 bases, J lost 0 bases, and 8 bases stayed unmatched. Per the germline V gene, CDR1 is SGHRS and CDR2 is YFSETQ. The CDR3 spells CASSPGTSGRILAKNIQYF. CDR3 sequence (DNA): TGCGCCAGCAGCCCCGGGACTAGCGGGAGGATCCTAGCCAAAAACATTCAGTACTTC.

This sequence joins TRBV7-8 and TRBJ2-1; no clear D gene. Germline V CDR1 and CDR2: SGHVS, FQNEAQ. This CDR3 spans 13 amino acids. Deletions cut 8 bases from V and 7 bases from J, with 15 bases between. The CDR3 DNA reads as TGTGCCAGCGGCTCCGGAATTAGGAATGAGCAGTTCTTC. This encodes CASGSGIRNEQFF. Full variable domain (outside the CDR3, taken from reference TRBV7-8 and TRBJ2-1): GAGVSQSPRYKVAKRGQDVALRCDPISGHVSLFWYQQALGQGPEFLTYFQNEAQLDKSGLPSDRFFAERPEGSVSTLKIQRTQQEDSAVYLCASGSGIRNEQFFGPGTRLTVL.

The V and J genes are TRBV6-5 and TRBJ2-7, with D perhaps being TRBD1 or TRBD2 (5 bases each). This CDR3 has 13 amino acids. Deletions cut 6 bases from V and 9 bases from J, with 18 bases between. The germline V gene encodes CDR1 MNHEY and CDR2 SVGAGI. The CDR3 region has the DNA TGTGCCAGCAGCAAATCCCCCGGGACGGGGCAGTACTTC. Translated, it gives CASSKSPGTGQYF.